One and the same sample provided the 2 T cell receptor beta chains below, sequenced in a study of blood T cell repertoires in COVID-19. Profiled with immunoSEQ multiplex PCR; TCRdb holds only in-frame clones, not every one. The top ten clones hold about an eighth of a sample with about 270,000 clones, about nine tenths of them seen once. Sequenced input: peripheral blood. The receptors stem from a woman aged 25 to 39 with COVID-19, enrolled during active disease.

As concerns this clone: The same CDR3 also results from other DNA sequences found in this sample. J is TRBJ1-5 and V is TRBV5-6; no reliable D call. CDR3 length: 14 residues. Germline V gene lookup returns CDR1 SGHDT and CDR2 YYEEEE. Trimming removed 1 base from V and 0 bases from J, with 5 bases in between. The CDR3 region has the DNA TGTGCCAGCAGCTTGTATTATAGCAATCAGCCCCAGCATTTT. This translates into CASSLYYSNQPQHF.

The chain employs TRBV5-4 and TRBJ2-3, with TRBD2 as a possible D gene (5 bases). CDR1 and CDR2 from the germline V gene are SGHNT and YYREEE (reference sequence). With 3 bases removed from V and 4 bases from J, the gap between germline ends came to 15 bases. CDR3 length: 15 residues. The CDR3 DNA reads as TGTGCCAGCAGCTCCCCAAGCGGTGAATCAGATACGCAGTATTTT. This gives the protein CASSSPSGESDTQYF.